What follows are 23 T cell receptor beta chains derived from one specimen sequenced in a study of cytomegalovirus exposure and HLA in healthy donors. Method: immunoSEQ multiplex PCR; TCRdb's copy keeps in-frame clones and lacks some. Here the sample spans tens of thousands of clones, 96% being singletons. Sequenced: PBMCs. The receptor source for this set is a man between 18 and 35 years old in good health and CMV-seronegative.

CDR3: CASSQRAYNEQFF. CDR3 bases: TGTGCCAGCAGCCAACGAGCCTACAATGAGCAGTTCTTC. The chain combines TRBV14 with TRBJ2-1; D unresolved. V gave up 2 bases and J gave up 2 bases, with 4 bases separating them. CDR1 and CDR2 (germline): SGHDN, FVKESK. This CDR3 spans 13 amino acids.

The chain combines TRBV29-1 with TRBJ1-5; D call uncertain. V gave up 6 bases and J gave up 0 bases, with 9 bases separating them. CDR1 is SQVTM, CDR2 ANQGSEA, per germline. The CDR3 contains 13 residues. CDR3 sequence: CSVQAYSNQPQHF. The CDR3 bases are TGCAGCGTGCAGGCTTATAGCAATCAGCCCCAGCATTTT. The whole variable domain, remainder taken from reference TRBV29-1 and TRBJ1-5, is SAVISQKPSRDICQRGTSLTIQCQVDSQVTMMFWYRQQPGQSLTLIATANQGSEATYESGFVIDKFPISRPNLTFSTLTVSNMSPEDSSIYLCSVQAYSNQPQHFGDGTRLSIL.

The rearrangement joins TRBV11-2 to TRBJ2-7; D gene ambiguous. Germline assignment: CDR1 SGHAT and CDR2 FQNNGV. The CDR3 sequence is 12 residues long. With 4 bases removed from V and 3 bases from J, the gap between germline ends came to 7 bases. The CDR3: CASSSQDYEQYF. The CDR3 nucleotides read TGTGCCAGCAGCTCCCAGGACTACGAGCAGTACTTC.

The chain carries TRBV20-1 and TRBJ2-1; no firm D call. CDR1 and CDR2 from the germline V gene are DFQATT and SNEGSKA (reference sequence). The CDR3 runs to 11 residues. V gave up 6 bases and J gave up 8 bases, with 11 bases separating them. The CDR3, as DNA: TGCAGTGCCTCGATTAGCTATGAGCAGTTCTTC. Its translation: CSASISYEQFF.

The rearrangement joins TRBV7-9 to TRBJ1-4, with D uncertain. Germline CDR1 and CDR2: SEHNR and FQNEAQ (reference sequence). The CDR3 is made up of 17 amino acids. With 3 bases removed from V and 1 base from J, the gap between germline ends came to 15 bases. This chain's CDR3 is CASSLKRPSLTNEKLFF. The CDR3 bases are TGTGCCAGCAGCTTGAAGAGGCCAAGTTTAACTAATGAAAAACTGTTTTTT.

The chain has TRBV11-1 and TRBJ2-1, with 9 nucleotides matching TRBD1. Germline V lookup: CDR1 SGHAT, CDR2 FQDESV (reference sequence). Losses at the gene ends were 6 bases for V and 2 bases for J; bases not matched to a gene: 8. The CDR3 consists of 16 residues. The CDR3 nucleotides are TGTGCCAGCAGTACTACCGGGACAGGGCCCTACAATGAGCAGTTCTTC. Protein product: CASSTTGTGPYNEQFF.

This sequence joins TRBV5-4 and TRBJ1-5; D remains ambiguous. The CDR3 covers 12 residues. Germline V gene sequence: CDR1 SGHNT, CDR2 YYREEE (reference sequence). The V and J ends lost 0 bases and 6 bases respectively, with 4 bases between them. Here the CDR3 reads CASSLAGQPQHF. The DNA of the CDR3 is TGTGCCAGCAGCTTGGCCGGTCAGCCCCAGCATTTT.

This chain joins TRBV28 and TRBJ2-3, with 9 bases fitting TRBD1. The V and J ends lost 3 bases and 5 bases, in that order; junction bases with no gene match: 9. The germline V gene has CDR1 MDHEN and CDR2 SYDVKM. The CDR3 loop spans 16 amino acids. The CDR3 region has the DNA TGTGCCAGCAGTTTCCAGACAGGGGGTGCCTTAGATACGCAGTATTTT. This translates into CASSFQTGGALDTQYF.

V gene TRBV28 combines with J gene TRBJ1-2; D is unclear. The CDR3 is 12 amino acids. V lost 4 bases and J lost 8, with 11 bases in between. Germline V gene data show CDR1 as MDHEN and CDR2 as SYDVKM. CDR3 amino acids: CASSYPGSGYTF. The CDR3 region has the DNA TGTGCCAGCAGTTATCCAGGATCGGGCTACACCTTC.

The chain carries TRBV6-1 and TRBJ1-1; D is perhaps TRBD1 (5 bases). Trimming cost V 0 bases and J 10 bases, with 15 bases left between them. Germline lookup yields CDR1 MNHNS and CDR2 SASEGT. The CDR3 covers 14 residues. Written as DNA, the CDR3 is TGTGCCAGCAGTGAAGCGCTACAGGCCACCACAGCTTTCTTT. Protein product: CASSEALQATTAFF.

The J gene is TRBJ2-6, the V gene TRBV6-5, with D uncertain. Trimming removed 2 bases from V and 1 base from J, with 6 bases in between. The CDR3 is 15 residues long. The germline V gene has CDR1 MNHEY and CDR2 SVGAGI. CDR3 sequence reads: CASSYTVSGANVLTF. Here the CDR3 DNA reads TGTGCCAGCAGTTACACAGTGTCTGGGGCCAACGTCCTGACTTTC.

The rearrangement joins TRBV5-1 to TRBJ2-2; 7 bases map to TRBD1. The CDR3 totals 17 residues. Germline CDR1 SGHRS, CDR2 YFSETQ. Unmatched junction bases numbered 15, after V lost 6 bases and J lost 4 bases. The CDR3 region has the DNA TGCGCCAGCACCCCTGAAGGAACAGGGGTCAGCACCGGGGAGCTGTTTTTT. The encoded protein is CASTPEGTGVSTGELFF. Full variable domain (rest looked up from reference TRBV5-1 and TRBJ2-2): KAGVTQTPRYLIKTRGQQVTLSCSPISGHRSVSWYQQTPGQGLQFLFEYFSETQRNKGNFPGRFSGRQFSNSRSEMNVSTLELGDSALYLCASTPEGTGVSTGELFFGEGSRLTVL.

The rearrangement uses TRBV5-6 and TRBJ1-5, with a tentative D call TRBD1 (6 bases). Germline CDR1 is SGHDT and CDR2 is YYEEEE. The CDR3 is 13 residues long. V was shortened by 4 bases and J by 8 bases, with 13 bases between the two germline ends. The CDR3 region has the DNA TGTGCCAGCAGCGTACAGGGCACGGAGCCCCAGCATTTT. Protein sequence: CASSVQGTEPQHF.

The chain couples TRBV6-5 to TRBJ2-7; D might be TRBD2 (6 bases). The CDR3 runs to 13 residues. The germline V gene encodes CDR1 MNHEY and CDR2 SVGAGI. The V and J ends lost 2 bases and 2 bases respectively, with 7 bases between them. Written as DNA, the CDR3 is TGTGCCAGCAGTTACGCGGGACCCTACGAGCAGTACTTC. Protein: CASSYAGPYEQYF.

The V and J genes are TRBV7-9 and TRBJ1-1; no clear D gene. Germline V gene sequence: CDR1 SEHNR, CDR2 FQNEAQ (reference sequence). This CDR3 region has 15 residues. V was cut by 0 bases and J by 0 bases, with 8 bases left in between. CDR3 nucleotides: TGTGCCAGCAGCTTAGCCTTCAGTTTGAACACTGAAGCTTTCTTT. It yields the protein CASSLAFSLNTEAFF.

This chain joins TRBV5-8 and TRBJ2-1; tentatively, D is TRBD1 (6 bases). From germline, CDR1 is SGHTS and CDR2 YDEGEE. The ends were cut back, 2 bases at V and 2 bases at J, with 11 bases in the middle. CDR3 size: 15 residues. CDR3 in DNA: TGTGCCAGCAGCTTTCTCAGGGGACCCTACAATGAGCAGTTCTTC. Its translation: CASSFLRGPYNEQFF.

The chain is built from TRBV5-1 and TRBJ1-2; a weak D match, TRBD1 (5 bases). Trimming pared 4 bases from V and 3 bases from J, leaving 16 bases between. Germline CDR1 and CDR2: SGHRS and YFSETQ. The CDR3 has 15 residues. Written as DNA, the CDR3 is TGCGCCAGCAGCCCCGGGGGTTGGGGAGACTATGGCTACACCTTC. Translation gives CASSPGGWGDYGYTF.

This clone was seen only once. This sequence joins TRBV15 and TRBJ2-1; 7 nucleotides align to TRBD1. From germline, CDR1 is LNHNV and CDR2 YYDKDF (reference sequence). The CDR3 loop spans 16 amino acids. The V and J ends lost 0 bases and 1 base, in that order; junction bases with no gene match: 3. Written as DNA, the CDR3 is TGTGCCACCAGCAGAGATTACAGGGGTTCCTACAATGAGCAGTTCTTC. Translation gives CATSRDYRGSYNEQFF.

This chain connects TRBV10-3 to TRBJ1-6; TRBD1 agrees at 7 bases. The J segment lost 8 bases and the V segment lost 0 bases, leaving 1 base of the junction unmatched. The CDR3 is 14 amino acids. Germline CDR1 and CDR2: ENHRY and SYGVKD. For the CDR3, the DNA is TGTGCCATCAGTGAGTCGGGACAGCATTCACCCCTCCACTTT. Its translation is CAISESGQHSPLHF.

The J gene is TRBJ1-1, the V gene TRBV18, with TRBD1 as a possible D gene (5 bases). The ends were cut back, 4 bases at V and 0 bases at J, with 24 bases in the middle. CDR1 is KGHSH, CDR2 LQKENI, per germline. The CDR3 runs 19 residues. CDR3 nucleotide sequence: TGTGCCAGCTCACGTGGAGGCGGGGACGCTCGTTTCATGAACACTGAAGCTTTCTTT. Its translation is CASSRGGGDARFMNTEAFF.

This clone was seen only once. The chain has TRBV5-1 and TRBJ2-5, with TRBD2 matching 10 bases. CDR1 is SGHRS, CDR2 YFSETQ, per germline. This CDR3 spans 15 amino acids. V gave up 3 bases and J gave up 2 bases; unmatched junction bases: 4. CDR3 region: CASSSTSGVQETQYF. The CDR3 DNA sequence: TGCGCCAGCAGCTCTACTAGCGGGGTACAAGAGACCCAGTACTTC.

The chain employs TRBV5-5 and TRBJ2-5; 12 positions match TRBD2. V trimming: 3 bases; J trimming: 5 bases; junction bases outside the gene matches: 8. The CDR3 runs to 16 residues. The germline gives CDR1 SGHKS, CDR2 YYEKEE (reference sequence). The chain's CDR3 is CASSSSSGRALETQYF. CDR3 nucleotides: TGTGCCAGCAGCTCCTCTAGCGGGAGGGCCCTTGAGACCCAGTACTTC.

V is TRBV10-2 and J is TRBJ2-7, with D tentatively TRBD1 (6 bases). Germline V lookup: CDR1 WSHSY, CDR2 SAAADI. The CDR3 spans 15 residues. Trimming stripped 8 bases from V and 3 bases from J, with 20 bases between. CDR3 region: CASSNAGTGNYEQYF. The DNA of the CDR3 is TGCGCCAGCTCTAACGCGGGTACAGGGAACTACGAGCAGTACTTC.